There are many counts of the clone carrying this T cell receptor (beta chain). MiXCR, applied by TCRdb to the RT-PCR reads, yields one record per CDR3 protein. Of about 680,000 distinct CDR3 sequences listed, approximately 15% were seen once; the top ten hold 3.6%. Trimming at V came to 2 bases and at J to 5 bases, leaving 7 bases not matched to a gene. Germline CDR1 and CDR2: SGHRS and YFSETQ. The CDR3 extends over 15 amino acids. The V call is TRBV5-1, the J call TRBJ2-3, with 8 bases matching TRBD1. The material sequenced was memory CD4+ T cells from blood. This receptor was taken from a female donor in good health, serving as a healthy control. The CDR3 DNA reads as TGCGCCAGCAGCTTTCAGGGGGCCTCCGGAGATACGCAGTATTTT. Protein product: CASSFQGASGDTQYF.